The 16 T cell receptor beta chains given below trace back to one sample, sequenced in a study of cytomegalovirus exposure and HLA in healthy donors. 60 Vbeta and 13 Jbeta primers were used in PCR. Assay used: immunoSEQ multiplex PCR; TCRdb lists only in-frame clones, some missing. The table shows 210,000 or so clones, with about 89% occurring only once. Material: PBMCs. Source of these receptors: a woman younger than 30 in good health and CMV-seronegative.

This chain joins TRBV30 and TRBJ2-1; 14 positions agree with TRBD2. Germline V gene data show CDR1 as GTSNPN and CDR2 as SVGIG (reference sequence). V lost 7 bases, J lost 3 bases, and 8 bases stayed unmatched. The CDR3 totals 16 residues. Here the CDR3 reads CASDSGTSGGYNEQFF. The CDR3 DNA is TGTGCCTCAGATTCCGGGACTAGCGGGGGCTACAATGAGCAGTTCTTC.

The chain recombines TRBV19 with TRBJ2-2; 8 nucleotides agree with TRBD1. This CDR3 region has 14 residues. Germline V gene sequence: CDR1 LNHDA, CDR2 SQIVND (reference sequence). The V gene end was trimmed by 10 bases and the J gene end by 5 bases; junction bases not matched to a gene: 9. The CDR3 here is CATPRQGFTGELFF. The CDR3 region has the DNA TGTGCCACCCCCCGACAGGGGTTTACCGGGGAGCTGTTTTTT.

V is TRBV6-5 and J is TRBJ1-5, with 7 bases lining up with TRBD1. Germline CDR1 MNHEY, CDR2 SVGAGI. The CDR3 loop spans 15 amino acids. The V and J ends lost 6 bases and 3 bases, in that order; junction bases with no gene match: 8. The CDR3 here is CASRAGGRFNQPQHF. The DNA for the CDR3 is TGTGCCAGCAGGGCAGGGGGTCGGTTCAATCAGCCCCAGCATTTT.

The CDR3 coding sequence is TGCGCCAGCAGAGGTCTAGCCCCCACAGATACGCAGTATTTT. This sequence encodes CASRGLAPTDTQYF. This chain joins TRBV10-2 and TRBJ2-3; maybe TRBD2 (5 bases). V was cut by 6 bases and J by 2 bases, with 12 bases left in between. CDR3 length: 14 residues. CDR1 and CDR2 (germline): WSHSY, SAAADI.

The V gene is TRBV2, the J gene TRBJ2-5, with 9 bases that match TRBD1. Germline V gene lookup returns CDR1 SNHLY and CDR2 FYNNEI. The CDR3 runs 15 residues. The J segment lost 1 base and the V segment lost 7 bases, leaving 7 bases of the junction unmatched. As DNA, the CDR3 is TGTGCCAGCAACTTCGGGGACAGGGCCCAAGAGACCCAGTACTTC. Residues: CASNFGDRAQETQYF.

V gene TRBV7-9 combines with J gene TRBJ1-1; D is uncertain. There are 14 residues in the CDR3. Between the trimmed V and J ends, which lost 1 base and 4 bases, there was a span of 10 bases. Germline CDR1 is SEHNR and CDR2 is FQNEAQ (reference sequence). This chain's CDR3 is CASSLDGVATEAFF. The CDR3, as DNA: TGTGCCAGCAGCTTAGACGGGGTAGCCACTGAAGCTTTCTTT.

This chain links TRBV5-1 with TRBJ2-5; D might be TRBD1 (6 bases). CDR3 length: 15 residues. Trimming pared 0 bases from V and 4 bases from J, leaving 13 bases between. CDR1 SGHRS and CDR2 YFSETQ come from the germline V gene. This chain's CDR3 is CASSLGQEYLETQYF. DNA for the CDR3: TGCGCCAGCAGCTTGGGACAGGAATATCTAGAGACCCAGTACTTC.

This chain joins TRBV5-6 and TRBJ2-7, with 9 bases that match TRBD1. V shed 6 bases and J 2 bases; nucleotides not matched to a gene: 3. CDR1 is SGHDT, CDR2 YYEEEE, per germline. The CDR3 loop spans 13 amino acids. The chain's CDR3 is CASKGQGPYEQYF. The DNA for the CDR3 is TGTGCCAGCAAAGGACAGGGGCCCTACGAGCAGTACTTC. The full variable domain, with the rest looked up from reference TRBV5-6 and TRBJ2-7, is DAGVTQSPTHLIKTRGQQVTLRCSPKSGHDTVSWYQQALGQGPQFIFQYYEEEERQRGNFPDRFSGHQFPNYSSELNVNALLLGDSALYLCASKGQGPYEQYFGPGTRLTVT.

This clone was observed a few times. V usage is TRBV7-8 and J usage is TRBJ2-7, with 8 bases that match TRBD2. From germline, CDR1 is SGHVS and CDR2 FQNEAQ. Trimming removed 8 bases from V and 0 bases from J; junction bases left unmatched: 6. This CDR3 has 14 amino acids. CDR3 in DNA: TGTGCCAGCGGGGGGACTAGGGTCTCCTACGAGCAGTACTTC. Its protein product is CASGGTRVSYEQYF.

The rearrangement links TRBV11-2 to TRBJ1-1; D might be TRBD1 (6 bases). Trimming shortened V by 1 base and J by 6 bases, and 18 bases separated the two germline ends. The CDR3 extends over 16 amino acids. Per the germline V gene, CDR1 is SGHAT and CDR2 is FQNNGV. The CDR3 here is CASSLVTGKAGAEAFF. For the CDR3, the DNA is TGTGCCAGCAGCTTAGTAACAGGGAAAGCGGGGGCTGAAGCTTTCTTT. Combining the CDR3 with reference TRBV11-2 and TRBJ1-1 gives the whole variable domain EAGVAQSPRYKIIEKRQSVAFWCNPISGHATLYWYQQILGQGPKLLIQFQNNGVVDDSQLPKDRFSAERLKGVDSTLKIQPAKLEDSAVYLCASSLVTGKAGAEAFFGQGTRLTVV.

The chain employs TRBV13 and TRBJ2-7; a weak D match, TRBD2 (6 bases). Trimming took 0 bases from V and 1 from J, leaving 7 bases between them. The CDR3 has 14 amino acids. Germline V gives CDR1 PRHDT, CDR2 FYEKMQ (reference sequence). This CDR3 is CASSLGRGSYEQYF. The CDR3 region has the DNA TGTGCCAGCAGCTTAGGGCGGGGATCCTACGAGCAGTACTTC.

This rearrangement joins TRBV4-1 to TRBJ2-7, with 7 bases that match TRBD1. V was clipped by 4 bases and J by 2 bases; unmatched bases: 2. CDR1 is MGHRA and CDR2 is YSYEKL in the germline V gene. This CDR3 is 13 amino acids long. As DNA, the CDR3 is TGCGCCAGCAGCCCCGGACAGGCCTACGAGCAGTACTTC. This translates into CASSPGQAYEQYF.

The rearrangement uses TRBV5-4 and TRBJ2-1, with 10 bases aligning to TRBD2. V dropped 4 bases and J dropped 1; count of bases not matched to a gene: 14. Germline CDR1 is SGHNT and CDR2 is YYREEE (reference sequence). The CDR3 has 19 amino acids. The CDR3 is CASSLKRGGRLGSYNEQFF. The CDR3 DNA reads as TGTGCCAGCAGCCTTAAGCGGGGGGGCCGATTGGGTTCCTACAATGAGCAGTTCTTC.

Here the CDR3 DNA reads TGTGCCAGCAGCCCTACTGACAGGGGGAGGGAAAAACTGTTTTTT. It codes for CASSPTDRGREKLFF. This chain connects TRBV6-6 to TRBJ1-4; TRBD1 agrees at 9 bases. Germline V gene sequence: CDR1 MNHNY, CDR2 SVGAGI (reference sequence). V gave up 6 bases and J gave up 8 bases; unmatched junction bases: 10. CDR3 length equals 15 residues.

This chain joins TRBV5-1 and TRBJ2-1; 7 positions match TRBD1. Germline V gives CDR1 SGHRS, CDR2 YFSETQ. V shed 4 bases, J shed 0 bases, and the junction held 4 bases outside the gene matches. The CDR3 contains 15 residues. The CDR3 here is CASSLQGISYNEQFF. The DNA for the CDR3 is TGCGCCAGCAGCCTACAGGGGATCTCCTACAATGAGCAGTTCTTC.

The CDR3 is CASSVREVPGETQYF. In DNA form, the CDR3 reads TGTGCCAGCAGCGTGAGAGAAGTTCCGGGGGAGACCCAGTACTTC. The chain recombines TRBV9 with TRBJ2-5, with D maybe TRBD2 (5 bases). CDR3 length: 15 residues. Between the trimmed V and J ends, which lost 2 bases and 5 bases, there was a span of 16 bases. Per the germline V gene, CDR1 is SGDLS and CDR2 is YYNGEE.